A single sample gave rise to the 17 T cell receptor beta chains below, sequenced in a study of shared clonotypes between healthy human individuals. The naive CD8 population came from CD45RO-negative cells selected for CCR7, without terminally differentiated effector memory CD45RA+ cells. Using immunoSEQ multiplex PCR, the repertoire was profiled, and TCRdb retains in-frame clones only, with some absent. Of about 2 million clones listed, roughly 95% are singletons. Sequencing input: naive CD8+ T cells sorted from blood. The receptors derive from a man aged 18 to 35 in good health.

The chain recombines TRBV5-4 with TRBJ2-1, with D possibly TRBD1 on 6 matching bases. The germline V gene encodes CDR1 SGHNT and CDR2 YYREEE (reference sequence). V shed 10 bases and J shed 8 bases, with 13 bases lying between them. The CDR3 contains 11 residues. The CDR3: CAGVKGDEQFF. DNA of the CDR3: TGTGCCGGAGTGAAGGGGGATGAGCAGTTCTTC. Full variable domain (outside the CDR3, taken from reference TRBV5-4 and TRBJ2-1): ETGVTQSPTHLIKTRGQQVTLRCSSQSGHNTVSWYQQALGQGPQFIFQYYREEENGRGNFPPRFSGLQFPNYSSELNVNALELDDSALYLCAGVKGDEQFFGPGTRLTVL.

This chain links TRBV10-2 with TRBJ2-5; TRBD2 matches 11 bases. The CDR3 consists of 15 residues. Unmatched junction bases numbered 5, after V lost 8 bases and J lost 0 bases. From germline, CDR1 is WSHSY and CDR2 SAAADI. The chain's CDR3 is CASGPSGGYQETQYF. The DNA for the CDR3 is TGCGCCAGCGGACCTAGCGGGGGGTACCAAGAGACCCAGTACTTC.

With regard to this clone: Other nucleotide sequences from this sample produce the same CDR3. The chain is built from TRBV5-5 and TRBJ1-4; D is possibly TRBD1 (6 bases). This CDR3 is built from 13 residues. Trimming stripped 0 bases from V and 6 bases from J, with 6 bases between. The germline gives CDR1 SGHKS, CDR2 YYEKEE (reference sequence). The CDR3 DNA follows: TGTGCCAGCAGCTTGGAGGGGGATGAAAAACTGTTTTTT. Its protein product is CASSLEGDEKLFF.

V gene TRBV9 combines with J gene TRBJ2-1; TRBD2 might be the D (5 bases). Trimming pared 4 bases from V and 7 bases from J, leaving 21 bases between. Germline V gene sequence: CDR1 SGDLS, CDR2 YYNGEE. The CDR3 extends over 16 amino acids. The CDR3 DNA sequence: TGTGCCAGCAGCTCCCACCCCCGGGAATCTACGAATGAGCAGTTCTTC. Residues: CASSSHPRESTNEQFF.

The gene calls are TRBV10-3 and TRBJ1-2, with 7 bases identical to TRBD1. The CDR3 length is 13 residues. Germline V CDR1 and CDR2: ENHRY, SYGVKD. V was clipped by 4 bases and J by 6 bases; unmatched bases: 5. The DNA of the CDR3 is TGTGCCATCAGTGGAGGGGGCGCAAATGGCTACACCTTC. This sequence encodes CAISGGGANGYTF.

The chain couples TRBV5-6 to TRBJ1-1; 10 nucleotides line up with TRBD1. The CDR3 is 14 residues long. The J segment lost 5 bases and the V segment lost 3 bases, leaving 4 bases of the junction unmatched. Germline loops: CDR1 SGHDT, CDR2 YYEEEE. DNA for the CDR3: TGTGCCAGCAGCTCCTGGACAGGGGGGACTGAAGCTTTCTTT. This gives the protein CASSSWTGGTEAFF.

This clone was recorded only once. The J gene is TRBJ2-7, the V gene TRBV7-2; 9 bases match TRBD1. Losses at the gene ends were 2 bases for V and 3 bases for J; bases not matched to a gene: 2. Germline loops: CDR1 SGHTA, CDR2 FQGNSA. This CDR3 has 14 amino acids. CDR3 sequence reads: CASSLWGQGYEQYF. The CDR3 DNA follows: TGTGCCAGCAGCTTATGGGGACAGGGCTACGAGCAGTACTTC.

The rearrangement links TRBV27 to TRBJ2-7, with D tentatively TRBD1 (6 bases). V was trimmed by 5 bases and J by 4 bases, leaving 15 bases between them. The CDR3 consists of 14 residues. Germline CDR1 is MNHEY and CDR2 is SMNVEV (reference sequence). The CDR3 DNA reads TGTGCCAGCAGTCCCCAGGGGTCGGGATACGAGCAGTACTTC. It specifies CASSPQGSGYEQYF.

To note about this clone: Other DNA sequences in the sample encode the same CDR3. The chain recombines TRBV10-1 with TRBJ2-1; D ambiguous. This CDR3 region has 13 residues. The V gene's germline CDR1 is WNHNN and CDR2 SYGVQD (reference sequence). V lost 4 bases, J lost 6 bases, and 10 bases lay in between. Here the CDR3 DNA reads TGCGCCAGCAGTGGGCTGACCTCCAATGAGCAGTTCTTC. This sequence encodes CASSGLTSNEQFF.

A single count supports this clone. The chain joins TRBV4-3 to TRBJ2-2; no firm D call. This CDR3 spans 13 amino acids. Germline CDR1 LGHNA, CDR2 YSLEER. The ends were cut back, 1 base at V and 5 bases at J, with 5 bases in the middle. The CDR3 region has the DNA TGCGCCAGCAGCCAAGGGGTAACCGGGGAGCTGTTTTTT. This codes for CASSQGVTGELFF.

Comment on this clone: Other DNA sequences in this specimen translate into the identical CDR3. The J gene is TRBJ2-3, the V gene TRBV7-9; 15 nucleotides line up with TRBD2. The length of the CDR3 is 16 residues. CDR1 SEHNR and CDR2 FQNEAQ come from the germline V gene (reference sequence). The trim removed 4 bases at V and 5 bases at J, leaving 4 bases unmatched. This chain's CDR3 is CASSSGLAGGGDTQYF. The CDR3 nucleotides are TGTGCCAGCAGCTCGGGACTAGCGGGAGGTGGAGATACGCAGTATTTT.

The chain recombines TRBV6-5 with TRBJ2-1, with D unclear. The germline CDR1 and CDR2 sequences are MNHEY and SVGAGI. Trimming took 2 bases from V and 3 from J, leaving 8 bases between them. This CDR3 comprises 14 residues. This CDR3 reads CASSYDGDYNEQFF. In DNA form, the CDR3 reads TGTGCCAGCAGTTACGACGGTGACTACAATGAGCAGTTCTTC.

V usage is TRBV5-6 and J usage is TRBJ2-7; TRBD2 aligns across 7 bases. Germline assignment: CDR1 SGHDT and CDR2 YYEEEE. V lost 6 bases to trimming and J lost 4 bases; unmatched junction nucleotides: 7. There are 13 residues in the CDR3. The CDR3 DNA sequence: TGTGCCAGCACCCTAGTGGGGGGGTACGAGCAGTACTTC. Translation gives CASTLVGGYEQYF.

This rearrangement joins TRBV6-1 to TRBJ2-1; the match to TRBD2 covers 10 bases. Germline V gives CDR1 MNHNS, CDR2 SASEGT. V lost 1 base to trimming and J lost 9 bases; unmatched junction nucleotides: 12. The CDR3 is 17 amino acids. The CDR3 region has the DNA TGTGCCAGCAGTGAAGGGGTCCTAGCGGGAGCGTCGGGTGAGCAGTTCTTC. Encoded protein: CASSEGVLAGASGEQFF.

The chain employs TRBV2 and TRBJ1-6, with D hard to call. Trimming took off 3 bases at V and 5 bases at J, with 11 bases between the two ends. This CDR3 comprises 15 residues. Germline V CDR1 and CDR2: SNHLY, FYNNEI. CDR3 amino acids: CASSDLADNNSPLHF. The CDR3 DNA follows: TGTGCCAGCAGTGATTTAGCGGATAATAATTCACCCCTCCACTTT. Full variable domain (remainder filled in from reference TRBV2 and TRBJ1-6): EPEVTQTPSHQVTQMGQEVILRCVPISNHLYFYWYRQILGQKVEFLVSFYNNEISEKSEIFDDQFSVERPDGSNFTLKIRSTKLEDSAMYFCASSDLADNNSPLHFGNGTRLTVT.

V gene TRBV4-1 combines with J gene TRBJ2-5; TRBD2 matches 9 bases. The DNA end is a closer match to TRBJ2-7, so the J assignment may be wrong. Germline lookup yields CDR1 MGHRA and CDR2 YSYEKL. There are 16 residues in the CDR3. This CDR3 reads CASSQEWGGGASEQYF. The CDR3 DNA follows: TGCGCCAGCAGCCAAGAATGGGGCGGGGGGGCCTCCGAGCAGTACTTC.

CDR3 in DNA: TGTGCCAGTAGTCCTTGGACAGGAGAGAACACCGGGGAGCTGTTTTTT. Translated, it gives CASSPWTGENTGELFF. The rearrangement links TRBV19 to TRBJ2-2; the match to TRBD1 covers 7 bases. CDR3 length equals 16 residues. V gave up 5 bases and J gave up 1 base; unmatched junction bases: 7. Germline values: CDR1 LNHDA, CDR2 SQIVND (reference sequence).